These 23 T cell receptor beta chains were all obtained from the same sample, sequenced in a study of breast tumors, draining lymph nodes, adjacent tissues. MiXCR, run by TCRdb on the multiplex PCR reads, gives a single entry per CDR3 protein. This sample has nearly 200,000 distinct CDR3 sequences, with roughly 29% found just once. Breast cancer patients provided tissue from their axillary draining lymph nodes. What was sequenced was axillary lymph node tissue. Receptors originate from a female donor with breast cancer. Some clones in this sample may be carry-over from other donors' samples.

This clonotype was recorded only once. The rearrangement uses TRBV6-5 and TRBJ1-2; possible D gene TRBD1, 6 bases. The CDR3 is 13 amino acids. The germline CDR1 and CDR2 sequences are MNHEY and SVGAGI. Between the trimmed V and J ends, which lost 4 bases and 8 bases, there was a span of 14 bases. CDR3 loop: CASSSQGRGGYTF. The CDR3 bases are TGTGCCAGCAGTTCCCAGGGCAGGGGAGGCTACACCTTC.

The table lists this clonotype with a count of one. At one of its ends the junction is not consistent with the germline gene, which may arise from a read error. This sequence joins TRBV20-1 and TRBJ2-3, with a tentative D call TRBD2 (6 bases). Germline V gene data show CDR1 as DFQATT and CDR2 as SNEGSKA (reference sequence). This CDR3 region has 17 residues. The CDR3 is CSGRRGAGNTGEDTQYF. The CDR3 DNA sequence: TGCAGTGGTAGACGGGGAGCGGGTAACACCGGGGAAGATACGCAGTATTTT.

CDR3 in DNA: TGTGCCAGCAGCGTAGAGGGACTAGCGGGGGGAGATACGCAGTATTTT. Amino acid sequence: CASSVEGLAGGDTQYF. The V gene is TRBV9, the J gene TRBJ2-3; 15 nucleotides match TRBD2. Looked up from germline, CDR1 is SGDLS and CDR2 is YYNGEE. The V segment lost 0 bases and the J segment 5 bases; nucleotides outside the gene matches: 1. CDR3 length equals 16 residues.

This chain joins TRBV6-6 and TRBJ1-2, with D perhaps matching TRBD1 (6 bases). Germline V lookup: CDR1 MNHNY, CDR2 SVGAGI (reference sequence). This CDR3 region has 15 residues. V dropped 5 bases and J dropped 2 bases, with 15 bases sitting between them. CDR3 in amino acids: CASSHDGGANYGYTF. The DNA of the CDR3 is TGTGCCAGCAGTCACGATGGGGGCGCGAACTATGGCTACACCTTC.

This clonotype was counted between two and nine times. A much more abundant neighbour one base away suggests this may be a read error. The genes are TRBV5-5 and TRBJ2-5; D is possibly TRBD2 (6 bases). This CDR3 contains 15 residues. With 6 bases removed from V and 2 bases from J, the gap between germline ends came to 17 bases. In germline, CDR1 is SGHKS, CDR2 YYEKEE (reference sequence). The CDR3 nucleotides are TGTGCCAGCATCCTTTCTAGCGCGCCTCAAGAGACCCAGTACTTC. Protein product: CASILSSAPQETQYF.

This clonotype has just a few counts. The gene calls are TRBV5-1 and TRBJ2-5, with D perhaps TRBD1 (6 bases). The germline V gene encodes CDR1 SGHRS and CDR2 YFSETQ. The CDR3 is 17 residues long. Deletions cut 2 bases from V and 4 bases from J, with 21 bases between. The CDR3 reads CASSLVSGQGVGETQYF. CDR3 in DNA: TGCGCCAGCAGCTTAGTTTCGGGACAAGGAGTGGGAGAGACCCAGTACTTC.

The chain is built from TRBV2 and TRBJ1-4, with D uncertain. Germline CDR1 SNHLY, CDR2 FYNNEI. V was clipped by 3 bases and J by 4 bases, with 12 bases between them. CDR3 length: 15 amino acids. The CDR3 spells CASSESQIDNEKLFF. Written as DNA, the CDR3 is TGTGCCAGCAGTGAGTCGCAGATTGATAATGAAAAACTGTTTTTT.

The chain uses TRBV5-1 and TRBJ1-2; 12 bases agree with TRBD1. Germline CDR1 is SGHRS and CDR2 is YFSETQ. Losses at the gene ends were 1 base for V and 8 bases for J; bases not matched to a gene: 3. The CDR3 runs 14 residues. The CDR3 DNA follows: TGCGCCAGCAGCTTGACGGGACAGGGGGCAGGCTACACCTTC. It translates to CASSLTGQGAGYTF.

This clonotype appeared a single time. This sequence joins TRBV29-1 and TRBJ2-5, with 12 bases lining up with TRBD2. The CDR3 has 16 amino acids. With V trimmed by 3 bases and J by 5 bases, 10 bases remained unmatched. The germline V gene has CDR1 SQVTM and CDR2 ANQGSEA. The CDR3 loop is CSVEEYLAGGPETQYF. The CDR3, as DNA: TGCAGCGTTGAGGAGTATCTAGCGGGGGGGCCGGAGACCCAGTACTTC.

There are many counts of this clonotype. V gene TRBV7-9 combines with J gene TRBJ1-6, with 7 bases that match TRBD1. Germline V gene sequence: CDR1 SEHNR, CDR2 FQNEAQ (reference sequence). The CDR3 totals 13 residues. The junction had 5 bases not matched to a gene; V was cut back by 6 bases and J by 9 bases. The CDR3 nucleotides read TGTGCCAGCAGTTCATCAGGGGGTTCACCCCTCCACTTT. It translates to CASSSSGGSPLHF.

This clonotype was observed once. V usage is TRBV7-3 and J usage is TRBJ1-1; D is possibly TRBD1 (5 bases). CDR3 size: 12 residues. Per germline, CDR1 SGHTA and CDR2 FQGTGA. Trimming left V 5 bases short and J 7 bases short, with 11 bases between. CDR3 DNA sequence: TGTGCCAGCAGCCCCGGGGGGGGTGAAGCTTTCTTT. It yields the protein CASSPGGGEAFF.

The table lists this clonotype with many counts. The rearrangement joins TRBV2 to TRBJ2-7; perhaps TRBD1 as D (5 bases). Germline V gene sequence: CDR1 SNHLY, CDR2 FYNNEI. The V end was cut by 7 bases, the J end by 2 bases, with 15 bases between. The length of the CDR3 is 14 residues. The CDR3 sequence is CASTVGLGAYEQYF. The CDR3 DNA reads as TGTGCCAGCACTGTTGGCCTAGGGGCCTACGAGCAGTACTTC.

This clonotype was seen at least ten times. The chain has TRBV6-6 and TRBJ2-2, with 7 positions matching TRBD1. CDR1 MNHNY and CDR2 SVGAGI come from the germline V gene (reference sequence). Unmatched junction bases numbered 6, after V lost 5 bases and J lost 3 bases. This CDR3 comprises 15 residues. The CDR3 nucleotides are TGTGCCAGCAGTCCCCGACAGGGCGACACCGGGGAGCTGTTTTTT. Protein product: CASSPRQGDTGELFF.

This clonotype was detected many times. The rearrangement links TRBV7-6 to TRBJ2-3; maybe TRBD2 (5 bases). Trimming cost V 5 bases and J 6 bases, with 15 bases left between them. Germline CDR1 is SGHVS and CDR2 is FNYEAQ. This CDR3 spans 14 amino acids. CDR3 residues: CASSPRGTGDTQYF. DNA for the CDR3: TGTGCCAGCAGCCCCCGCGGCACGGGGGATACGCAGTATTTT. The whole variable domain, remainder taken from reference TRBV7-6 and TRBJ2-3, is GAGVSQSPRYKVTKRGQDVALRCDPISGHVSLYWYRQALGQGPEFLTYFNYEAQQDKSGLPNDRFSAERPEGSISTLTIQRTEQRDSAMYRCASSPRGTGDTQYFGPGTRLTVL.

This clonotype was counted ten times or more. The chain employs TRBV5-4 and TRBJ2-1, with D perhaps given as TRBD1 or TRBD2 (5 bases each). V lost 3 bases, J lost 9 bases, and 10 bases lay in between. CDR3 length: 12 amino acids. CDR1 and CDR2 from the germline V gene are SGHNT and YYREEE (reference sequence). CDR3 loop: CASSSWGSEQFF. The CDR3 nucleotides are TGTGCCAGCAGCTCGTGGGGGAGTGAGCAGTTCTTC.

Many counts were recorded for this clonotype. The V and J genes are TRBV12-3 or TRBV12-4 and TRBJ2-1, with TRBD2 matching over 7 bases. This CDR3 contains 15 residues. V was pared by 2 bases and J by 4 bases, with 5 bases of the junction left unmatched. The CDR3 protein is CASSLSGGGYNEQFF. CDR3 bases: TGTGCCAGCAGTTTATCGGGCGGGGGTTACAATGAGCAGTTCTTC.

This clonotype came up a few times. It may be a read error: a sequence one base away is much more abundant. The chain has TRBV12-3 or TRBV12-4 and TRBJ2-5; maybe TRBD2 (7 bases). This CDR3 is 14 amino acids long. CDR3 sequence (DNA): TGTGCCAGCAGTCCAAGGGGGGGCAGAGAGACCCAGTGCTTC. Amino acid sequence: CASSPRGGRETQCF.

Ten or more counts support this clonotype. V usage is TRBV6-1 and J usage is TRBJ1-5, with D unresolved. Trimming pared 1 base from V and 7 bases from J, leaving 8 bases between. Germline CDR1 is MNHNS and CDR2 is SASEGT. The CDR3 runs to 13 residues. In DNA, the CDR3 is TGTGCCAGCAGTGAAGAGCCCCGGCAGCCCCAGCATTTT. This translates into CASSEEPRQPQHF.

This clonotype came up many times. This sequence joins TRBV4-1 and TRBJ1-3; 7 nucleotides agree with TRBD1. The ends lost 5 bases at V and 1 base at J; junction bases unmatched: 5. The V gene's germline CDR1 is MGHRA and CDR2 YSYEKL. The CDR3 totals 15 residues. CDR3 region: CASSSGQASGNTIYF. In DNA form, the CDR3 reads TGCGCCAGCAGCTCAGGACAGGCATCTGGAAACACCATATATTTT.

CDR3 sequence reads: CASSLRQGSGANVLTF. The CDR3 DNA is TGTGCCAGCAGCCTCCGACAGGGCTCTGGGGCCAACGTCCTGACTTTC. The chain combines TRBV14 with TRBJ2-6; 7 bases fit TRBD1. V gave up 4 bases and J gave up 0 bases; unmatched junction bases: 3. CDR3 size: 16 residues. The V gene's germline CDR1 is SGHDN and CDR2 FVKESK.

With regard to this clonotype: One base away lies a much larger clone, so this may be a sequencing read error. This chain links TRBV18 with TRBJ2-2; no clear D gene. The CDR3 has 13 amino acids. Trimming stripped 1 base from V and 2 bases from J, with 2 bases between. Germline CDR1 reads KGHSH; CDR2 reads LQKENI. CDR3 sequence (DNA): TGTGCCAGCTCACCACGAAACACCGGGGAGCTGTTTTTT. This encodes CASSPRNTGELFF.

At least ten counts were recorded for this clonotype. As DNA, the CDR3 is TGCGCCAGCATACGGGACACCCGCGACAGCTCCTACAATGAGCAGTTCTTC. Translation: CASIRDTRDSSYNEQFF. The chain has TRBV5-1 and TRBJ2-1, with D possibly matching TRBD1 (6 bases). Trimming removed 6 bases at V and 0 bases at J, with 19 bases between. The length of the CDR3 is 17 residues. Germline CDR1 SGHRS, CDR2 YFSETQ.

This clonotype came up a few times. The chain combines TRBV3-1 with TRBJ2-5; maybe TRBD2 (7 bases). CDR3 size: 15 residues. Germline CDR1 reads LGHDT; CDR2 reads YNNKEL (reference sequence). V lost 0 bases, J lost 5 bases, and 13 bases lay in between. This CDR3 is CASSQDGRGGETQYF. The CDR3 coding sequence is TGTGCCAGCAGCCAAGATGGAAGGGGGGGGGAGACCCAGTACTTC.